The text below deals with one TCR beta chain. Its antigen is as yet unknown. This sample was taken from a study of beta chain features in type 1 diabetes. General observations from the study: Fewer junction insertions and more nucleotide deletions appeared in type 1 diabetes patients.

All of the isolated RNA was reverse transcribed, so expressed TCRB transcripts were sequenced. Reads from naive, central memory and regulatory T cell samples averaged about 3.9 million. TCRdb keeps only in-frame clones here, not all; method: immunoSEQ multiplex PCR. The table includes more than 130,000 clones, 6.9% detected once. Per donor, one heparinised blood draw averaged around 120 mL. The V gene's germline CDR1 is KGHSH and CDR2 LQKENI. Trimming cost V 3 bases and J 5 bases; bases outside gene matches: 9. This CDR3 is 17 amino acids long. The sample consisted of central memory CD4+ T cells from blood. This TCR came from a woman aged 25 to 45 in good health. The chain carries TRBV18 and TRBJ2-1, with TRBD2 matching 11 bases. Written as DNA, the CDR3 is TGTGCCAGCTCACCTTTCACCGGGACTAGCGGAAACAATGAGCAGTTCTTC. Translation: CASSPFTGTSGNNEQFF.